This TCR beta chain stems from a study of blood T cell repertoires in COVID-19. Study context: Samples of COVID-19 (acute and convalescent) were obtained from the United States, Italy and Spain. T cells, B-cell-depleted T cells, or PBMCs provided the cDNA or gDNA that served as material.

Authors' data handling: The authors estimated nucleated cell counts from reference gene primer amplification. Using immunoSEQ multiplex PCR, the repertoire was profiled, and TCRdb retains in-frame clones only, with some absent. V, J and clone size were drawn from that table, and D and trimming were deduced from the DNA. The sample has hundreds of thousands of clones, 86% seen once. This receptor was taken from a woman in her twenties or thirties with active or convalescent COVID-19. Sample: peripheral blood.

CDR3 in DNA: TGTGCCAGCAGTCGTCTGGGACTAGCACGGACTAGCGGGAGAGGGGAGACCCAGTACTTC. Its translation: CASSRLGLARTSGRGETQYF. The V call is TRBV6-6, the J call TRBJ2-5; 13 positions agree with TRBD2. Unmatched junction bases numbered 20, after V lost 5 bases and J lost 5 bases. The CDR3 loop spans 20 amino acids. Germline CDR1 and CDR2: MNHNY and SVGAGI (reference sequence).